These T cell receptor beta chains were read from a single sample in a study of long-term antiretroviral therapy in people with HIV. The method was immunoSEQ multiplex PCR; TCRdb's version includes in-frame clones alone and lacks a portion of them. The top ten clones hold about 3.5% of a sample with fewer than 40,000 clones, approximately 95% of them seen once. This specimen was unsorted PBMCs, taken around 5 years after starting antiretroviral therapy. The source of these receptors is a woman between 45 and 65 years old with HIV. Each CDR3 is given with its conserved first and last residue. A D gene is named only where the DNA matches it firmly. Expanded clones are given a class, and other clones once, few, many or no size at all.

TGTGCCAGCAGCTCCGCAATTGAGGGAGCAGGACTGTTTTTT	CASSSAIEGAGLFF	TRBV7-9	TRBJ1-4	-	once
TGTGCCAGCAGCTCTCGGACAGGGGGCACGGAGATGAACACTGAAGCTTTCTTT	CASSSRTGGTEMNTEAFF	TRBV11-2	TRBJ1-1	TRBD1	few
TGCGCCAGCAGCTTGGGTAACCGGAACACTGAAGCTTTCTTT	CASSLGNRNTEAFF	TRBV5-1	TRBJ1-1	-	-
TGTGCCAGCAGCGTTCTCCCTGGGGGGCCCACCTACAATGAGCAGTTCTTC	CASSVLPGGPTYNEQFF	TRBV9	TRBJ2-1	-	-
TGTGCCAGCTCACTCCGGACTAGCGGGGCGAACACCGGGGAGCTGTTTTTT	CASSLRTSGANTGELFF	TRBV18	TRBJ2-2	TRBD2	-
TGCGCCAGCAGCCAAGAGTGGGCCTCCCAAGAGACCCAGTACTTC	CASSQEWASQETQYF	TRBV4-1	TRBJ2-5	-	-
TGCAGCGTTCGGGGCCTAGCGGGAATCACAGATACGCAGTATTTT	CSVRGLAGITDTQYF	TRBV29-1	TRBJ2-3	TRBD2	-
TGTGCCAGTAGGGCCCGGACAGGGATAAGCAATCAGCCCCAGCATTTT	CASRARTGISNQPQHF	TRBV19	TRBJ1-5	TRBD1	-
TGTGCCAGCAGCCCACCCTCCCTGGGCTACGAGCAGTACTTC	CASSPPSLGYEQYF	TRBV11-1	TRBJ2-7	-	-
TGTGCCAGCAGTTTATCGCGAGGTAACTATGGCTACACCTTC	CASSLSRGNYGYTF	TRBV27	TRBJ1-2	-	-
TGTGCCAGCAGCTCCTCGGGCTGGGATTCACCCCTCCACTTT	CASSSSGWDSPLHF	TRBV7-2	TRBJ1-6	-	-
TGTGCCTGGAGTGTAAAGGGTGAGGGTCAGCCCCAGCATTTT	CAWSVKGEGQPQHF	TRBV30	TRBJ1-5	-	-
TGCGCCAGCAGCCGAAACACAGGGTCGGCCGGGGAGCTGTTTTTT	CASSRNTGSAGELFF	TRBV4-1	TRBJ2-2	-	-
TGTGCCAGCTCACTTCGGGACAGGGGGTTTGTCGAGCAGTACTTC	CASSLRDRGFVEQYF	TRBV18	TRBJ2-7	TRBD1	-
TGTGCCAGCTCACCTTTCCTGGACAGGGGATACACTGAAGCTTTCTTT	CASSPFLDRGYTEAFF	TRBV18	TRBJ1-1	TRBD1	-
TGCAGCGTTGGGGGACAGAAGAATGAAAAACTGTTTTTT	CSVGGQKNEKLFF	TRBV29-1	TRBJ1-4	TRBD1	-
TGTGCCTGTCCCCTGGACAGGGGGCCGGGGGGTACAGATACGCAGTATTTT	CACPLDRGPGGTDTQYF	TRBV30	TRBJ2-3	TRBD1	-
TGCGCCAGCAGCCACTTGCTTACAGGGCCTGGAAACACCATATATTTT	CASSHLLTGPGNTIYF	TRBV5-1	TRBJ1-3	-	-
TGTGCCAGTATCGATATCCCTCGCCCCCCTTACTATGGCTACACCTTC	CASIDIPRPPYYGYTF	TRBV2	TRBJ1-2	-	-
TGTGCCAGCAGTGAATGGGGGGGAAATAATTCACCCCTCCACTTT	CASSEWGGNNSPLHF	TRBV2	TRBJ1-6	-	-
TGTGCCAGCAGTTCGGGTTTCGGGGAGCTGTTTTTT	CASSSGFGELFF	TRBV2	TRBJ2-2	-	once
TGTGCCAGCAGTGACGTAACGGGGGGGCCAGCTGAGCAGTTCTTC	CASSDVTGGPAEQFF	TRBV6-4	TRBJ2-1	TRBD2	-
TGCGCCAGCAGCTTGGACGGGGGGCGGGACTATGGCTACACCTTC	CASSLDGGRDYGYTF	TRBV5-1	TRBJ1-2	-	-